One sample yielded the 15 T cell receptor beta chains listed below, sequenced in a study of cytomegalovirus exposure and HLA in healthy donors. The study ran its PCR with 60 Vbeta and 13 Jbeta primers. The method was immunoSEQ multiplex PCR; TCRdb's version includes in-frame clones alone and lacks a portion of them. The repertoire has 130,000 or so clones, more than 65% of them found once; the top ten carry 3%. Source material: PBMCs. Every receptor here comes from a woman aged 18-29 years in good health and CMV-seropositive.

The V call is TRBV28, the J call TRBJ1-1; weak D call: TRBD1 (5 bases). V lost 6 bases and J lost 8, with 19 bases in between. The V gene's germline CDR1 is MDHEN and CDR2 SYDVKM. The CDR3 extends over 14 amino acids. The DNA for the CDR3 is TGTGCCAGCAGCCCGCCGGGGGTATTGTTCGAAGCTTTCTTT. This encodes CASSPPGVLFEAFF.

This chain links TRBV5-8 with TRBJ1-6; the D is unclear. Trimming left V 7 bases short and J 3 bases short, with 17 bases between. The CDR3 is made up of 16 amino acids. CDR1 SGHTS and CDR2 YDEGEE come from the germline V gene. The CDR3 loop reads CASGGVTFSYNSPLHF. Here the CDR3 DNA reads TGTGCCAGCGGCGGGGTGACTTTCAGCTATAATTCACCCCTCCACTTT.

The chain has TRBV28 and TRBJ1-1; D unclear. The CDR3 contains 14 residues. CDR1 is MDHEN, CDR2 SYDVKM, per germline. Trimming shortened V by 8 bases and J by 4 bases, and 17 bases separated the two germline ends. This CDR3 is CASPSRMGSTEAFF. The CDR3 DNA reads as TGTGCCAGCCCTTCCAGAATGGGGAGCACTGAAGCTTTCTTT.

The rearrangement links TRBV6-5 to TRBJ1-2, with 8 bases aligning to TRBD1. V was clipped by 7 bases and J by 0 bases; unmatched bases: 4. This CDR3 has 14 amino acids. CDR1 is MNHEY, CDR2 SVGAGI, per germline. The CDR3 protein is CASTGTGANYGYTF. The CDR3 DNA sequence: TGTGCCAGCACCGGGACAGGAGCTAACTATGGCTACACCTTC.

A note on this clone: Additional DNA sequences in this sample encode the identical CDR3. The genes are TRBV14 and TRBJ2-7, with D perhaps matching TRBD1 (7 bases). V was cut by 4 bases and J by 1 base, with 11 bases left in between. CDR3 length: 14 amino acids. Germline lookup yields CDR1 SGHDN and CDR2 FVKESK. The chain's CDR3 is CASSPGGQSYEQYF. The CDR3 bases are TGTGCCAGCAGCCCCGGGGGACAGTCCTACGAGCAGTACTTC.

The CDR3 coding sequence is TGTGCCACGGGACTAGCGGACACAGATACGCAGTATTTT. It codes for CATGLADTDTQYF. This chain joins TRBV7-9 and TRBJ2-3; TRBD2 matches at 11 bases. Germline trimming cut 10 bases from V and 2 bases from J; bases unmatched to any gene: 2. CDR1 SEHNR and CDR2 FQNEAQ come from the germline V gene (reference sequence). This CDR3 has 13 amino acids.

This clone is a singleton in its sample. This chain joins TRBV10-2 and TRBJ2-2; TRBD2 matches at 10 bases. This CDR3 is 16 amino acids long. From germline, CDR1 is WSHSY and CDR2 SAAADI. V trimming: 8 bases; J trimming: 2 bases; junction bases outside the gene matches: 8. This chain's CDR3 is CASGASGGPNTGELFF. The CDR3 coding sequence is TGCGCCAGCGGGGCTAGCGGGGGCCCTAACACCGGGGAGCTGTTTTTT.

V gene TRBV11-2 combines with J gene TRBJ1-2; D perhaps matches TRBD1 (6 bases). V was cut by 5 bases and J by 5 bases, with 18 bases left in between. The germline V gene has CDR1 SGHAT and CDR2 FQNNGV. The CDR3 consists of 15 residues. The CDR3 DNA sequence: TGTGCCAGCAGCCAGTTGAAGGGAAGGGGGTATGGCTACACCTTC. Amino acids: CASSQLKGRGYGYTF.

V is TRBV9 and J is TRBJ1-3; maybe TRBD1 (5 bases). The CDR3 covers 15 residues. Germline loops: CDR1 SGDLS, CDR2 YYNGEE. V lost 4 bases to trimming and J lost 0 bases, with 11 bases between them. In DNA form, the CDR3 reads TGTGCCAGCAGCCCGGGGGACTTCTCTGGAAACACCATATATTTT. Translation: CASSPGDFSGNTIYF.

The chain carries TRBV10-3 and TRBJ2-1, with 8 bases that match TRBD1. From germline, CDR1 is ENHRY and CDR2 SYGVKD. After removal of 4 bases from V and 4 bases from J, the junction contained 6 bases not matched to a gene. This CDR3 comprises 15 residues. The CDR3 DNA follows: TGTGCCATCAGTGTTACAGGGGGTGTTTACAATGAGCAGTTCTTC. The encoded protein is CAISVTGGVYNEQFF.

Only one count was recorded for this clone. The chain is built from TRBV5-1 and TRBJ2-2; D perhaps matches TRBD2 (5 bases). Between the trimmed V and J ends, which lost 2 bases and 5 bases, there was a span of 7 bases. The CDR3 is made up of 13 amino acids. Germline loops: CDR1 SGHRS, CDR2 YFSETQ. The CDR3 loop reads CASSFRGTGELFF. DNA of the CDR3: TGCGCCAGCAGCTTCAGAGGGACCGGGGAGCTGTTTTTT.

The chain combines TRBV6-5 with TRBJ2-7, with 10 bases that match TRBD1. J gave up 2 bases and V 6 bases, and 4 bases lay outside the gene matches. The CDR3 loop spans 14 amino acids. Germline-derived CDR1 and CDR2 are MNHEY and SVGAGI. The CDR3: CASRRQGAAYEQYF. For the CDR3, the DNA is TGTGCCAGCAGACGACAGGGGGCGGCCTACGAGCAGTACTTC.

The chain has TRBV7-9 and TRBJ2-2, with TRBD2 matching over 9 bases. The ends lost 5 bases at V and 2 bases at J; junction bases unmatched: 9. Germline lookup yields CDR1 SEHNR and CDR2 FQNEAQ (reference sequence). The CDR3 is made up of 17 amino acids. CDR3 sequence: CASSPALAGSNTGELFF. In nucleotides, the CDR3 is TGTGCCAGCAGCCCAGCCCTAGCGGGGTCTAACACCGGGGAGCTGTTTTTT.

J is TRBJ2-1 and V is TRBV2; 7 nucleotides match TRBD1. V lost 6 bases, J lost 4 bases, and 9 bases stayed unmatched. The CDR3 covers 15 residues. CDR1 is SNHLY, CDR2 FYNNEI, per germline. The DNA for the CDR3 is TGTGCCAGCAGCCTAGGGGGCACCCTATACAATGAGCAGTTCTTC. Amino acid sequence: CASSLGGTLYNEQFF.

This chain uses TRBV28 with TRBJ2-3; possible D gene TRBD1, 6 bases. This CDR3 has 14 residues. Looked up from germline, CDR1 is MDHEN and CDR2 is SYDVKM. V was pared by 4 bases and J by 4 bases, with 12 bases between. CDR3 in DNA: TGTGCCAGCAGTTCCTTGGGGGCCCCAGATACGCAGTATTTT. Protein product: CASSSLGAPDTQYF.